The present T cell receptor beta chain was sequenced within a study of neurological immune-mediated disorders. CDR3 length: 16 residues. Germline CDR1 is LGHDT and CDR2 is YNNKEL (reference sequence). V shed 8 bases and J shed 4 bases, with 23 bases lying between them. The time point here: technical triplicate 3. The unsorted libraries originated from 2 million PBMCs kept at -80 C. This clonotype was recorded at least ten times. Its antigen is not known. General study points: The study found the most TCR clonal expansion in HTLV-1-associated myelopathy and the least in multiple sclerosis, below healthy controls.

By 5'RACE with 10-nucleotide random UMIs, the cDNA was made. Over 180 million TCR-beta sequences (from 15-18 subjects) were yielded by each sequencing run. Via MiXCR, TCRdb re-called the 5' RACE reads, giving one row per CDR3 protein. This sample carries 45,000 or so distinct CDR3 sequences, about a fifth of them seen once, and the ten largest clones take less than 5%. The sequence was obtained from a man in his fifties or sixties with HTLV-1-associated myelopathy (HAM/TSP). The V and J genes are TRBV3-1 and TRBJ2-5, with a weak D call TRBD2 (7 bases). Sequencing was done on a sample of PBMCs. The CDR3 bases are TGTGCCAGCCACCGTAGAAGGGGGGGGTTCGGAGAGACCCAGTACTTC. This sequence encodes CASHRRRGGFGETQYF.